The 29 T cell receptor beta chains reported below all come from one sample, sequenced in a study of control samples from healthy donors and cancer patients. TCRdb's copy holds only in-frame clones and misses some; the assay was immunoSEQ multiplex PCR. The table has approximately 150,000 clones, roughly 94% seen once. Material: PBMCs. These receptors all come from a man in his sixties with colorectal cancer.

The CDR3 region is CATSRDQGIPETQYF. Written as DNA, the CDR3 is TGTGCCACCAGCAGAGATCAGGGTATTCCAGAGACCCAGTACTTC. The chain recombines TRBV15 with TRBJ2-5, with D tentatively TRBD1 (5 bases). Germline CDR1 reads LNHNV; CDR2 reads YYDKDF (reference sequence). V was shortened by 0 bases and J by 4 bases, with 12 bases between the two germline ends. This CDR3 spans 15 amino acids. The variable domain in full, with the rest retrieved from reference TRBV15 and TRBJ2-5, is DAMVIQNPRYQVTQFGKPVTLSCSQTLNHNVMYWYQQKSSQAPKLLFHYYDKDFNNEADTPDNFQSRRPNTSFCFLDIRSPGLGDTAMYLCATSRDQGIPETQYFGPGTRLLVL.

Only one count was recorded for this clone. The V gene is TRBV15, the J gene TRBJ1-5; perhaps TRBD1 as D (5 bases). The CDR3 is 14 residues long. Germline CDR1 reads LNHNV; CDR2 reads YYDKDF (reference sequence). V was trimmed by 5 bases and J by 9 bases, leaving 17 bases between them. The DNA for the CDR3 is TGTGCCACCAGCGTAACGGGGGGTGTAGGGCCCCAGCATTTT. Its protein product is CATSVTGGVGPQHF.

In this sample, this clone turned up once. V usage is TRBV6-6 and J usage is TRBJ2-3; a weak D match, TRBD1 (6 bases). The CDR3 is 14 residues long. The V and J ends lost 4 bases and 2 bases respectively, with 10 bases between them. In germline, CDR1 is MNHNY, CDR2 SVGAGI (reference sequence). The CDR3 nucleotides are TGTGCCAGCAGTTCAGGACAGAACACAGATACGCAGTATTTT. Translated, it gives CASSSGQNTDTQYF.

The rearrangement joins TRBV9 to TRBJ1-1, with a tentative D call TRBD1 (5 bases). Germline V lookup: CDR1 SGDLS, CDR2 YYNGEE. V was clipped by 4 bases and J by 1 base, with 17 bases between them. The CDR3 runs to 16 residues. CDR3 nucleotide sequence: TGTGCCAGCAGCTCCCCGAGGGGCGCGGAGAACACTGAAGCTTTCTTT. Its protein product is CASSSPRGAENTEAFF.

This chain uses TRBV5-6 with TRBJ1-1, with D uncertain. There are 15 residues in the CDR3. Germline CDR1 is SGHDT and CDR2 is YYEEEE. Trimming stripped 0 bases from V and 0 bases from J, with 9 bases between. For the CDR3, the DNA is TGTGCCAGCAGCTTGGCTACCAGACTGAACACTGAAGCTTTCTTT. Its protein is CASSLATRLNTEAFF. The full variable domain, rest sourced from reference TRBV5-6 and TRBJ1-1, is DAGVTQSPTHLIKTRGQQVTLRCSPKSGHDTVSWYQQALGQGPQFIFQYYEEEERQRGNFPDRFSGHQFPNYSSELNVNALLLGDSALYLCASSLATRLNTEAFFGQGTRLTVV.

This sequence joins TRBV7-9 and TRBJ1-2; 11 nucleotides line up with TRBD1. The CDR3 extends over 16 amino acids. Germline CDR1 is SEHNR and CDR2 is FQNEAQ (reference sequence). Trimming took 3 bases from V and 8 from J; bases not matched to a gene: 11. The CDR3 DNA reads as TGTGCCAGCAGCTTCGGGACAGGGGGTGCCTACGGAGGCTACACCTTC. Translating gives CASSFGTGGAYGGYTF.

The gene calls are TRBV10-1 and TRBJ1-4; tentative D call: TRBD1 (6 bases). In germline, CDR1 is WNHNN, CDR2 SYGVQD (reference sequence). Between the trimmed V and J ends, which lost 2 bases and 7 bases, there was a span of 14 bases. The CDR3 covers 15 residues. The CDR3 protein is CASSEQGSSIEKLFF. The CDR3 nucleotides read TGCGCCAGCAGTGAGCAGGGGTCGTCGATTGAAAAACTGTTTTTT.

This clone has a single count. The chain couples TRBV6-1 to TRBJ1-2; 12 bases align to TRBD1. The CDR3 contains 17 residues. CDR1 and CDR2 (germline): MNHNS, SASEGT. V gave up 2 bases and J gave up 8 bases; unmatched junction bases: 12. CDR3 DNA sequence: TGTGCCAGCAGTGAAACGGGGTCGGGACAGGGGGCGCAAGGCTACACCTTC. Amino acids: CASSETGSGQGAQGYTF.

The chain joins TRBV18 to TRBJ2-5; the D gene is possibly TRBD2 (6 bases). Germline CDR1 reads KGHSH; CDR2 reads LQKENI. V lost 5 bases and J 0 bases, leaving 10 bases between the germline ends. This CDR3 is built from 14 residues. The CDR3: CASSYTGDQETQYF. The CDR3 DNA follows: TGTGCCAGCTCATATACGGGGGACCAAGAGACCCAGTACTTC.

The chain combines TRBV29-1 with TRBJ2-3; 8 nucleotides line up with TRBD1. The CDR3 is 14 amino acids. The V and J ends lost 6 bases and 5 bases, in that order; junction bases with no gene match: 10. The V gene's germline CDR1 is SQVTM and CDR2 ANQGSEA. CDR3 bases: TGCAGCGTGCAAAGACAGGGGCTCGGAGATACGCAGTATTTT. It specifies CSVQRQGLGDTQYF.

V gene TRBV6-4 combines with J gene TRBJ1-2; perhaps TRBD1 as D (5 bases). Germline V lookup: CDR1 MRHNA, CDR2 SNTAGT. This CDR3 comprises 13 residues. V lost 2 bases and J 4 bases, leaving 8 bases between the germline ends. The CDR3: CASSDSGGYGYTF. CDR3 DNA: TGTGCCAGCAGTGACAGCGGGGGCTATGGCTACACCTTC.

V is TRBV19 and J is TRBJ1-1; TRBD1 is a possible D gene (6 bases). With 2 bases removed from V and 10 bases from J, the gap between germline ends came to 11 bases. The CDR3 consists of 12 residues. The germline V gene encodes CDR1 LNHDA and CDR2 SQIVND (reference sequence). The CDR3 loop reads CASSIFAQGAFF. The CDR3 nucleotides read TGTGCCAGTAGTATATTCGCACAGGGAGCTTTCTTT.

The chain has TRBV6-5 and TRBJ1-1; 9 bases are a match to TRBD1. CDR1 and CDR2 (germline): MNHEY, SVGAGI. Trimming removed 4 bases from V and 1 base from J; junction bases left unmatched: 1. The CDR3 extends over 14 amino acids. The CDR3 DNA reads TGTGCCAGCAGTTCACAGGGGGCGAACACTGAAGCTTTCTTT. Encoded protein: CASSSQGANTEAFF.

The CDR3 region has the DNA TGTGCCAGCGCTTTAGGGAGCTCCTACGAGCAGTACTTC. Translation: CASALGSSYEQYF. The chain combines TRBV6-5 with TRBJ2-7; a weak D match, TRBD2 (5 bases). The germline V and J ends were trimmed by 8 bases and 0 bases, with 11 bases remaining between them. CDR1 is MNHEY and CDR2 is SVGAGI in the germline V gene. This CDR3 has 13 amino acids.

CDR3 in amino acids: CASSQGSGSDTQYF. In DNA, the CDR3 is TGTGCCAGCAGCCAAGGGTCAGGGTCAGATACGCAGTATTTT. The chain is built from TRBV4-2 and TRBJ2-3, with D maybe TRBD1 (5 bases). Per germline, CDR1 LGHNA and CDR2 YNFKEQ. CDR3 length: 14 amino acids. The V and J ends lost 1 base and 4 bases respectively, with 9 bases between them.

V is TRBV6-2 or TRBV6-3 and J is TRBJ1-4; TRBD1 matches 9 bases. Germline lookup yields CDR1 MNHEY and CDR2 SVGEGT. CDR3 length: 15 amino acids. Germline trimming cut 5 bases from V and 8 bases from J; bases unmatched to any gene: 9. The CDR3 sequence is CASSPQTGGKEKLFF. Here the CDR3 DNA reads TGTGCCAGCAGTCCCCAGACAGGGGGGAAGGAAAAACTGTTTTTT.

The J gene is TRBJ1-4, the V gene TRBV19; possibly TRBD1 for D (5 bases). The V end was cut by 1 base, the J end by 14 bases, with 8 bases between. Germline CDR1 LNHDA, CDR2 SQIVND (reference sequence). The CDR3 has 11 amino acids. The CDR3 nucleotides are TGTGCCAGTAGTATAGGACAGAATCTGTTTTTT. Its translation: CASSIGQNLFF.

The V and J genes are TRBV19 and TRBJ2-7, with D perhaps matching TRBD1 (6 bases). The V end was cut by 4 bases, the J end by 9 bases, with 19 bases between. Germline CDR1 reads LNHDA; CDR2 reads SQIVND (reference sequence). This CDR3 contains 14 residues. For the CDR3, the DNA is TGTGCCAGTAGTAATGGGGGCGATTACCATCGGCAGTACTTC. Protein: CASSNGGDYHRQYF.

This chain joins TRBV5-1 and TRBJ1-6, with TRBD1 matching over 7 bases. V trimming: 4 bases; J trimming: 12 bases; junction bases outside the gene matches: 10. Germline-derived CDR1 and CDR2 are SGHRS and YFSETQ. CDR3 length equals 14 residues. The CDR3 is CASSPSGTVEPLHF. Here the CDR3 DNA reads TGCGCCAGCAGCCCATCTGGGACAGTCGAACCCCTCCACTTT.

The chain is built from TRBV19 and TRBJ1-5; possible D gene TRBD1, 6 bases. Germline V gene lookup returns CDR1 LNHDA and CDR2 SQIVND (reference sequence). This CDR3 has 14 residues. The V and J ends lost 5 bases and 3 bases respectively, with 11 bases between them. The CDR3 sequence: CASSPRDNNQPQHF. For the CDR3, the DNA is TGTGCCAGTAGTCCGCGGGACAACAATCAGCCCCAGCATTTT.

The rearrangement uses TRBV7-9 and TRBJ2-2, with 9 bases matching TRBD1. This CDR3 is 15 amino acids long. With 9 bases clipped from V and 4 bases from J, the junction kept 9 bases outside the gene matches. The germline V gene encodes CDR1 SEHNR and CDR2 FQNEAQ (reference sequence). CDR3 nucleotide sequence: TGTGCCAGAGGTTCCGGGACAGGGTCCACCGGGGAGCTGTTTTTT. It codes for CARGSGTGSTGELFF.

This sequence joins TRBV6-6 and TRBJ2-2; 8 nucleotides line up with TRBD2. Germline V gene data show CDR1 as MNHNY and CDR2 as SVGAGI (reference sequence). This CDR3 spans 18 amino acids. Trimming took 7 bases from V and 4 from J; bases not matched to a gene: 17. CDR3 in amino acids: CASNRVAIGGAGTGELFF. CDR3 sequence (DNA): TGTGCCAGCAATCGGGTCGCGATCGGGGGGGCCGGCACCGGGGAGCTGTTTTTT.

The rearrangement links TRBV7-2 to TRBJ1-1; no definite D call. CDR1 and CDR2 from the germline V gene are SGHTA and FQGNSA. The CDR3 consists of 15 residues. V dropped 5 bases and J dropped 1 base, with 14 bases sitting between them. The CDR3 DNA is TGTGCCAGCAGCCCCCCGGCCGGTCAGAACACTGAAGCTTTCTTT. Residues: CASSPPAGQNTEAFF.

This clone was seen more than once but under ten times. This chain links TRBV5-1 with TRBJ2-5; 11 nucleotides line up with TRBD2. V was pared by 3 bases and J by 2 bases, with 0 bases of the junction left unmatched. From germline, CDR1 is SGHRS and CDR2 YFSETQ. This CDR3 is built from 14 residues. The chain's CDR3 is CASSSSGGQETQYF. CDR3 bases: TGCGCCAGCAGCTCTAGCGGGGGGCAAGAGACCCAGTACTTC.

V is TRBV2 and J is TRBJ1-5; no definite D call. Germline CDR1 and CDR2: SNHLY and FYNNEI. This CDR3 spans 15 amino acids. Trimming removed 4 bases from V and 7 bases from J, with 17 bases in between. Here the CDR3 reads CASSAPPGLGQPQHF. The DNA for the CDR3 is TGTGCCAGCAGTGCCCCTCCTGGGCTAGGGCAGCCCCAGCATTTT.

The chain employs TRBV5-1 and TRBJ1-4; D gene uncertain. The CDR3 extends over 15 amino acids. Germline assignment: CDR1 SGHRS and CDR2 YFSETQ. Deletions cut 4 bases from V and 5 bases from J, with 15 bases between. CDR3: CASSPVDGSNEKLFF. In DNA, the CDR3 is TGCGCCAGCAGCCCGGTCGACGGCTCCAATGAAAAACTGTTTTTT.

The chain recombines TRBV21-1 with TRBJ2-7; TRBD2 is the table's D call, not checked against the DNA. TRBV21-1 is classified as a pseudogene. The CDR3 spans 19 residues. The CDR3 loop reads CASSKAATSGGKFSYEQYF. CDR3 nucleotides: TGTGCCAGCAGCAAAGCGGCGACTAGCGGGGGGAAATTTTCCTACGAGCAGTACTTC.

With regard to this clone: Other DNA sequences within the sample encode an identical CDR3. V is TRBV6-5 and J is TRBJ1-2, with unresolved D. V was shortened by 0 bases and J by 7 bases, with 15 bases between the two germline ends. CDR3 size: 15 residues. Germline V CDR1 and CDR2: MNHEY, SVGAGI. The CDR3 nucleotides read TGTGCCAGCAGTTACTCGAACAGAGGAATCGGTGGCTACACCTTC. Translation gives CASSYSNRGIGGYTF.

In this sample, this clone turned up a few times. CDR3 coding DNA: TGCGCCAGCAGCCAAGTAACTAGCACAATCGGGGAGCAGTACTTC. Translating it yields CASSQVTSTIGEQYF. The J gene is TRBJ2-7, the V gene TRBV4-1, with D maybe TRBD2 (6 bases). V lost 1 base and J 7 bases, leaving 17 bases between the germline ends. The CDR3 consists of 15 residues. CDR1 is MGHRA and CDR2 is YSYEKL in the germline V gene.